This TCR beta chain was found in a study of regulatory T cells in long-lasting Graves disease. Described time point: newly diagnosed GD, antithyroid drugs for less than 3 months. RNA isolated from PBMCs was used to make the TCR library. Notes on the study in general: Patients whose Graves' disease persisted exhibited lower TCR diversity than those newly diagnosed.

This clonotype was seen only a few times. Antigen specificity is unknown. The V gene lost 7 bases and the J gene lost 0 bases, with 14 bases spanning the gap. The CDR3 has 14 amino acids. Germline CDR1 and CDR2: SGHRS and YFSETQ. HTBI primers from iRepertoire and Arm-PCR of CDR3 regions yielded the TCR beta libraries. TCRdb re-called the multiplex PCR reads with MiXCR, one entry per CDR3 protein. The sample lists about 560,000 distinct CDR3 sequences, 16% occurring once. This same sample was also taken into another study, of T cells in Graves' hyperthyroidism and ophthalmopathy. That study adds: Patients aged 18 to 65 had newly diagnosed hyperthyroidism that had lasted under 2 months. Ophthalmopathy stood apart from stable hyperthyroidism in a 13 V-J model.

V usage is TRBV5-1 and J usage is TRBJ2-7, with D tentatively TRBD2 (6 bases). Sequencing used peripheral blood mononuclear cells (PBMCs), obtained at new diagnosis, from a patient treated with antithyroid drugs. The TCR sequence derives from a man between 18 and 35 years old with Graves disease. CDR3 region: CASRRDFASYEQYF. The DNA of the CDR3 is TGCGCCAGCCGAAGGGACTTTGCCTCCTACGAGCAGTACTTC. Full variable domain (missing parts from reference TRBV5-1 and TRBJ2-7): KAGVTQTPRYLIKTRGQQVTLSCSPISGHRSVSWYQQTPGQGLQFLFEYFSETQRNKGNFPGRFSGRQFSNSRSEMNVSTLELGDSALYLCASRRDFASYEQYFGPGTRLTVT.